A selection of T cell receptor beta chains follows, all from one sample in a study of cytomegalovirus exposure and HLA in healthy donors. This table comes from immunoSEQ multiplex PCR, and its TCRdb copy is limited to in-frame clones, with some not included. Among some 140,000 clones listed, about 80% were seen once. Sequenced material: PBMCs. These receptors were collected from a man under 40 in good health and CMV-seronegative. Each CDR3 is given with its conserved first and last residue. The D gene is left open where the match is weak. A clone size is listed for some rows: how often the clone was seen (once, few, many), or a class if it is expanded.

v_gene: TRBV6-5; j_gene: TRBJ2-1; d_gene: TRBD2; abundance: -; CDR3nt: TGTGCCAGCAGTTTCCTAGCGGGAGGTTATGAGCAGTTCTTC; CDR3aa: CASSFLAGGYEQFF
v_gene: TRBV9; j_gene: TRBJ2-3; d_gene: -; abundance: -; CDR3nt: TGTGCCAGCAGCGTTGGAGGGATGAGTACGCAGTATTTT; CDR3aa: CASSVGGMSTQYF
v_gene: TRBV13; j_gene: TRBJ2-4; d_gene: -; abundance: -; CDR3nt: TGTGCCAGCAGCCCGTCGGGACAATTCTTCCAAAACATTCAGTACTTC; CDR3aa: CASSPSGQFFQNIQYF
v_gene: TRBV2; j_gene: TRBJ2-5; d_gene: TRBD2; abundance: -; CDR3nt: TGTGCCAGCAGTCAACTAGCGGCCCAAGAGACCCAGTACTTC; CDR3aa: CASSQLAAQETQYF
v_gene: TRBV14; j_gene: TRBJ1-2; d_gene: -; abundance: once; CDR3nt: TGTGCCAGCAGCCAACTCAGGTCAGGATTCTACTATGGCTACACCTTC; CDR3aa: CASSQLRSGFYYGYTF
v_gene: TRBV6-6; j_gene: TRBJ2-7; d_gene: -; abundance: few; CDR3nt: TGTGCCAGCAGTTACGGTAGCAACGAGCAGTACTTC; CDR3aa: CASSYGSNEQYF
v_gene: TRBV6-1; j_gene: TRBJ1-1; d_gene: -; abundance: -; CDR3nt: TGTGCCAGCACCCAGGGTAGGAAAGCTGAAGCTTTCTTT; CDR3aa: CASTQGRKAEAFF
v_gene: TRBV13; j_gene: TRBJ2-7; d_gene: TRBD1; abundance: -; CDR3nt: TGTGCCAGCAGCCCGGGACAGGGGATCGAGCAGTACTTC; CDR3aa: CASSPGQGIEQYF
v_gene: TRBV5-4; j_gene: TRBJ2-3; d_gene: TRBD2; abundance: -; CDR3nt: TGTGCCAGCAGCCCGGGACTAGCGGAGCTCACAGATACGCAGTATTTT; CDR3aa: CASSPGLAELTDTQYF
v_gene: TRBV29-1; j_gene: TRBJ2-5; d_gene: -; abundance: -; CDR3nt: TGCAGCGTTGAGGTCCCCCGGGTTAAACGGGAGCAGTACTTC; CDR3aa: CSVEVPRVKREQYF
v_gene: TRBV25-1; j_gene: TRBJ2-3; d_gene: -; abundance: -; CDR3nt: TGTGCCAGCAGTGCCCCAAAACCAGGGGCGGATACGCAGTATTTT; CDR3aa: CASSAPKPGADTQYF
v_gene: TRBV7-2; j_gene: TRBJ1-1; d_gene: -; abundance: -; CDR3nt: TGTGCCAGCAGCGTCCGGTTCCGGAACACTGAAGCTTTCTTT; CDR3aa: CASSVRFRNTEAFF
v_gene: TRBV7-9; j_gene: TRBJ2-2; d_gene: TRBD2; abundance: -; CDR3nt: TGTGCCAGCAGCTTCGGACTAGACACCGGGGAGCTGTTTTTT; CDR3aa: CASSFGLDTGELFF
v_gene: TRBV28; j_gene: TRBJ2-7; d_gene: -; abundance: -; CDR3nt: TGTGCCACATGCCTTACGACTGAGGTATACGAGCAGTACTTC; CDR3aa: CATCLTTEVYEQYF
v_gene: TRBV6-6; j_gene: TRBJ2-1; d_gene: TRBD2; abundance: few; CDR3nt: TGTGCCAGCAGCCCCGGGACTAGCGGCTACAATGAGCAGTTCTTC; CDR3aa: CASSPGTSGYNEQFF
v_gene: TRBV30; j_gene: TRBJ1-1; d_gene: -; abundance: -; CDR3nt: TGTGCCTGGAGTGTCCAGGCCATTAACACTGAAGCTTTCTTT; CDR3aa: CAWSVQAINTEAFF
v_gene: TRBV7-2; j_gene: TRBJ2-1; d_gene: -; abundance: -; CDR3nt: TGTGCCAGCAGCTTCAGTACAGCCAATGAGCAGTTCTTC; CDR3aa: CASSFSTANEQFF
v_gene: TRBV7-9; j_gene: TRBJ1-5; d_gene: -; abundance: -; CDR3nt: TGTTCCAGCAGCCAGAGCAATCAGCCCCAGCATTTT; CDR3aa: CSSSQSNQPQHF
v_gene: TRBV10-3; j_gene: TRBJ2-1; d_gene: TRBD2; abundance: -; CDR3nt: TGTGCCATCGGGGGGACTAGCGGGAGAGAGGATGAGCAGTTCTTC; CDR3aa: CAIGGTSGREDEQFF
v_gene: TRBV9; j_gene: TRBJ2-1; d_gene: TRBD2; abundance: -; CDR3nt: TGTGCCAGCAGTGCGACTAGCGAGATTAGGAATGAGCAGTTCTTC; CDR3aa: CASSATSEIRNEQFF
v_gene: TRBV28; j_gene: TRBJ1-2; d_gene: TRBD1; abundance: once; CDR3nt: TGTGCCAGCAGAGAACAGGGGTCCCTAAACTATGGCTACACCTTC; CDR3aa: CASREQGSLNYGYTF
v_gene: TRBV18; j_gene: TRBJ1-2; d_gene: -; abundance: -; CDR3nt: TGTGCCAGCTCACCAGGGGAGGTGGTTGGCTACACCTTC; CDR3aa: CASSPGEVVGYTF
v_gene: TRBV30; j_gene: TRBJ2-2; d_gene: -; abundance: -; CDR3nt: TGTGCCTGGAGTGTATGGGGCCACGGGGAGCTGTTTTTT; CDR3aa: CAWSVWGHGELFF
v_gene: TRBV28; j_gene: TRBJ2-1; d_gene: -; abundance: -; CDR3nt: TGTGCCAGCAGTACGACCCGGGTTCGGTTCTTC; CDR3aa: CASSTTRVRFF
v_gene: TRBV6-5; j_gene: TRBJ2-1; d_gene: -; abundance: -; CDR3nt: TGTGCCAGCAGTTCAGGCAACAACAATGAGCAGTTCTTC; CDR3aa: CASSSGNNNEQFF
v_gene: TRBV19; j_gene: TRBJ1-5; d_gene: -; abundance: once; CDR3nt: TGTGCCAGTAGTATTAGGGAGTTAAGCAATCAGCCCCAGCATTTT; CDR3aa: CASSIRELSNQPQHF
v_gene: TRBV7-9; j_gene: TRBJ1-3; d_gene: TRBD1; abundance: -; CDR3nt: TGTGCCAGCAGCCATACCGGGACAGTCTCTGGAAACACCATATATTTT; CDR3aa: CASSHTGTVSGNTIYF
v_gene: TRBV7-2; j_gene: TRBJ2-2; d_gene: -; abundance: -; CDR3nt: TGTGCCAGCAGGACGGGGAACACCGGGGAGCTGTTTTTT; CDR3aa: CASRTGNTGELFF
v_gene: TRBV2; j_gene: TRBJ2-1; d_gene: -; abundance: few; CDR3nt: TGTGCCAGCAGTCTCAGGGGGGCTAGCTCCTACAATGAGCAGTTCTTC; CDR3aa: CASSLRGASSYNEQFF
v_gene: TRBV28; j_gene: TRBJ2-1; d_gene: TRBD2; abundance: -; CDR3nt: TGTGCCAGCAACCTAGCGGGAGTAAATGAGCAGTTCTTC; CDR3aa: CASNLAGVNEQFF
v_gene: TRBV2; j_gene: TRBJ1-6; d_gene: -; abundance: -; CDR3nt: TGTGCCAGCAGTGAATCGGCAGGGGATAATTCACCCCTCCACTTT; CDR3aa: CASSESAGDNSPLHF
v_gene: TRBV30; j_gene: TRBJ1-4; d_gene: -; abundance: few; CDR3nt: TGTGCCTGGAGACTATTCGGTGAAAAACTGTTTTTT; CDR3aa: CAWRLFGEKLFF
v_gene: TRBV5-1; j_gene: TRBJ2-2; d_gene: -; abundance: -; CDR3nt: TGCGCCAGCAGCTTGGGACCGGAGGGCACCGGGGAGCTGTTTTTT; CDR3aa: CASSLGPEGTGELFF
v_gene: TRBV7-2; j_gene: TRBJ1-2; d_gene: TRBD1; abundance: -; CDR3nt: TGTGCCAGCAGCTACACTCGGGACAGCTATGGCTACACCTTC; CDR3aa: CASSYTRDSYGYTF
v_gene: TRBV10-2; j_gene: TRBJ2-1; d_gene: -; abundance: -; CDR3nt: TGCGCCAGCAGTGATCTGAGCAATGAGCAGTTCTTC; CDR3aa: CASSDLSNEQFF
v_gene: TRBV4-1; j_gene: TRBJ2-3; d_gene: -; abundance: -; CDR3nt: TGCGCCAGCAGCCAAGGTCAGGGACTAGATACGCAGTATTTT; CDR3aa: CASSQGQGLDTQYF
v_gene: TRBV30; j_gene: TRBJ2-1; d_gene: TRBD1; abundance: -; CDR3nt: TGTGCCAGACACAGGGGGCCGGGGGAGCAGTTCTTC; CDR3aa: CARHRGPGEQFF
v_gene: TRBV30; j_gene: TRBJ1-5; d_gene: -; abundance: once; CDR3nt: TGTGCCTGGAGACAGGGTCAGGGTCAGCCCCAGCATTTT; CDR3aa: CAWRQGQGQPQHF
v_gene: TRBV7-2; j_gene: TRBJ1-1; d_gene: TRBD1; abundance: -; CDR3nt: TGTGCCAGCAGCCGAGGGACAGGAATTTTGAACACTGAAGCTTTCTTT; CDR3aa: CASSRGTGILNTEAFF
v_gene: TRBV6-6; j_gene: TRBJ1-3; d_gene: TRBD1; abundance: -; CDR3nt: TGTGCCAGCATCTTTTTTCCCCAGGGGGAAGGAAACACCATATATTTT; CDR3aa: CASIFFPQGEGNTIYF
v_gene: TRBV7-9; j_gene: TRBJ2-5; d_gene: -; abundance: -; CDR3nt: TGTGCCAGCAGCTTAGAGAGGTGGAGGGAGACCCAGTACTTC; CDR3aa: CASSLERWRETQYF
v_gene: TRBV28; j_gene: TRBJ2-1; d_gene: -; abundance: -; CDR3nt: TGTGCCAGCAGTTTCCGCCCCGGCCGCCAGGGGTTAGGTGAGCAGTTCTTC; CDR3aa: CASSFRPGRQGLGEQFF
v_gene: TRBV10-3; j_gene: TRBJ1-1; d_gene: TRBD1; abundance: -; CDR3nt: TGTGCCATCAGGGGGACAGAGAGGAACACTGAAGCTTTCTTT; CDR3aa: CAIRGTERNTEAFF
v_gene: TRBV4-3; j_gene: TRBJ2-3; d_gene: TRBD2; abundance: -; CDR3nt: TGCGCGAGCGGGGGCCCAGGGGCAGATACGCAGTATTTT; CDR3aa: CASGGPGADTQYF
v_gene: TRBV28; j_gene: TRBJ1-1; d_gene: -; abundance: -; CDR3nt: TGTGCCAGCAGATTCCAGGGGACTGAAGCTTTCTTT; CDR3aa: CASRFQGTEAFF